This T cell receptor beta chain was sequenced during a study of early T cells in non-severe SARS-CoV-2 infection. Study as a whole: Sequencing input comprised bulk RNA from unsorted whole blood; chain pairing was not available.

In its sample, this clonotype was seen many times. CDR3 length: 18 amino acids. Germline V CDR1 and CDR2: LGHDT, YNNKEL (reference sequence). J lost 0 bases, V lost 5 bases, and 7 bases had no gene match. Researchers attached unique molecular identifiers to individual cDNA molecules. TCRdb re-analysed the 5' RACE reads in MiXCR, keeping a single row per CDR3 protein. The sample lists about 80,000 distinct CDR3 sequences, around 13% occurring once. The clonotype was recovered from an adult who was a healthcare worker with PCR-confirmed SARS-CoV-2 infection or an uninfected control (not recorded which). The sequencing input was whole blood. The chain combines TRBV3-1 with TRBJ2-1, with TRBD2 matching over 13 bases. The CDR3 DNA reads TGTGCCAGCAGCTCCCGGACTAGCGGGAGATTCTCCTACAATGAGCAGTTCTTC. Translating it yields CASSSRTSGRFSYNEQFF.